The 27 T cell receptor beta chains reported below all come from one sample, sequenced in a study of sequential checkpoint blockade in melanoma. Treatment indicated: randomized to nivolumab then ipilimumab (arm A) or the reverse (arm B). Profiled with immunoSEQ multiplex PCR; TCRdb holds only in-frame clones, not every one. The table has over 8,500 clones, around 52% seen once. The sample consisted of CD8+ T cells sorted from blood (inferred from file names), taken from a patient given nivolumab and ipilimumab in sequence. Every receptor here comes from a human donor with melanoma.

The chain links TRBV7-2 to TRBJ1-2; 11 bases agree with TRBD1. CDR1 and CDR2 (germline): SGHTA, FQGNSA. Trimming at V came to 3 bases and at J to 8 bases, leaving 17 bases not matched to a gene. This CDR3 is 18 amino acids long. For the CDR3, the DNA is TGTGCCAGCAGCTTTTGGACAGGGGGCTTTCGTCCTTTTGGGGGCTACACCTTC. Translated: CASSFWTGGFRPFGGYTF.

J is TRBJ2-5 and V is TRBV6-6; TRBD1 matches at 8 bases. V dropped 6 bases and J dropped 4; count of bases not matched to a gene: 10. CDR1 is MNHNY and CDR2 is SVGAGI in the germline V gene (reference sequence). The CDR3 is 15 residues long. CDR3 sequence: CASRETTGVGETQYF. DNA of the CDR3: TGTGCCAGCAGAGAAACGACAGGGGTGGGAGAGACCCAGTACTTC.

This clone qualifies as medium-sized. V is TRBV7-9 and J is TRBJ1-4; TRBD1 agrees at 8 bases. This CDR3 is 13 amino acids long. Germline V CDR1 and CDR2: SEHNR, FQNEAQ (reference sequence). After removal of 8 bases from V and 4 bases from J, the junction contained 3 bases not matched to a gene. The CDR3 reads CASGGQGNEKLFF. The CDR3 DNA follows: TGTGCCAGCGGAGGACAGGGTAATGAAAAACTGTTTTTT. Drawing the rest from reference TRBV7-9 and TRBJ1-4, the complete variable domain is DTGVSQNPRHKITKRGQNVTFRCDPISEHNRLYWYRQTLGQGPEFLTYFQNEAQLEKSRLLSDRFSAERPKGSFSTLEIQRTEQGDSAMYLCASGGQGNEKLFFGSGTQLSVL.

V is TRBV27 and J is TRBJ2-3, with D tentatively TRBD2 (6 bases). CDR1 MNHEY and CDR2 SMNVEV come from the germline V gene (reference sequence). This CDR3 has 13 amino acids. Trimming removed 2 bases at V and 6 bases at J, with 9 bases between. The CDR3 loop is CASSLPRGDTQYF. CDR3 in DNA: TGTGCCAGCAGTTTACCCCGGGGGGATACGCAGTATTTT.

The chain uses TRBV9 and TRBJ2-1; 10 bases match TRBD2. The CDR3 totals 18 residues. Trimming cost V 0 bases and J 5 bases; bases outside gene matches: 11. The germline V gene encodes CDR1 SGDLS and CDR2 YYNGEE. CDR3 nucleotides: TGTGCCAGCAGCGTAGTAGGGGGACCGGGACTAGCGAACAATGAGCAGTTCTTC. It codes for CASSVVGGPGLANNEQFF. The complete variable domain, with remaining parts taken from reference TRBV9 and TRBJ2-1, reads DSGVTQTPKHLITATGQRVTLRCSPRSGDLSVYWYQQSLDQGLQFLIQYYNGEERAKGNILERFSAQQFPDLHSELNLSSLELGDSALYFCASSVVGGPGLANNEQFFGPGTRLTVL.

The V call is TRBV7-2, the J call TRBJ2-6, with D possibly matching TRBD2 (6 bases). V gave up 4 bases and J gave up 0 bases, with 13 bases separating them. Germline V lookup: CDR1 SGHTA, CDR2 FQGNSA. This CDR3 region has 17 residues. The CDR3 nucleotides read TGTGCCAGCAGCTGGGGACTCCCCCTCTCTGGGGCCAACGTCCTGACTTTC. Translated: CASSWGLPLSGANVLTF. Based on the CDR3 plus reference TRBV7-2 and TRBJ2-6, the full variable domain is GAGVSQSPSNKVTEKGKDVELRCDPISGHTALYWYRQSLGQGLEFLIYFQGNSAPDKSGLPSDRFSAERTGGSVSTLTIQRTQQEDSAVYLCASSWGLPLSGANVLTFGAGSRLTVL.

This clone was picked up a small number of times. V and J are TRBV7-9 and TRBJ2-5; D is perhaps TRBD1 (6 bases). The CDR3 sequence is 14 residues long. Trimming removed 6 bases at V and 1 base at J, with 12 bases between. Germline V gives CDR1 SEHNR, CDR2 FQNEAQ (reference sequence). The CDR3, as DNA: TGTGCCAGCAGACGAGGCAGGGGCCAAGAGACCCAGTACTTC. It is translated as CASRRGRGQETQYF.

The CDR3: CASRITSRADSPLHF. The CDR3 bases are TGTGCCAGCAGAATTACTTCCAGGGCAGATTCACCCCTCCACTTT. The chain is built from TRBV6-5 and TRBJ1-6; TRBD1 might be the D (5 bases). Germline V gene lookup returns CDR1 MNHEY and CDR2 SVGAGI. The V end was cut by 6 bases, the J end by 8 bases, with 17 bases between. The CDR3 contains 15 residues.

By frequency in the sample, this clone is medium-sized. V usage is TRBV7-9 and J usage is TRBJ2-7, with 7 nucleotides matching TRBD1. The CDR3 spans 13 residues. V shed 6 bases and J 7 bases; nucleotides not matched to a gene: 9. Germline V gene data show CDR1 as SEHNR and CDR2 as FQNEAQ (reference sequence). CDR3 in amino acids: CASSRTGPGEQYF. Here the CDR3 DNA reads TGTGCCAGCAGTCGGACAGGCCCCGGGGAGCAGTACTTC.

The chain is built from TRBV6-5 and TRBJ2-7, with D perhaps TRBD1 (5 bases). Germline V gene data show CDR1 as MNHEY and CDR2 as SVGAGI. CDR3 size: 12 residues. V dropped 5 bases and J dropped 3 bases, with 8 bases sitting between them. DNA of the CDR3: TGTGCCAGCAGTCTCGACAGCTACGAGCAGTACTTC. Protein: CASSLDSYEQYF.

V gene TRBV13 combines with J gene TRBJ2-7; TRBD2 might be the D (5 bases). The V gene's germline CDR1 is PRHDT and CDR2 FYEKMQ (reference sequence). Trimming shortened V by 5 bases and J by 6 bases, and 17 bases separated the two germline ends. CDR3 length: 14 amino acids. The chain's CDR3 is CASSMLLSGFEQYF. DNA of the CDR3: TGTGCCAGCAGCATGCTCCTGTCGGGGTTCGAGCAGTACTTC.

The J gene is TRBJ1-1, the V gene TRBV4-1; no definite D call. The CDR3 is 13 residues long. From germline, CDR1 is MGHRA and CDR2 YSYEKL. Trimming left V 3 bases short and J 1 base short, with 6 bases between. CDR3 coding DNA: TGCGCCAGCAGCCAGAAGCAGAACACTGAAGCTTTCTTT. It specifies CASSQKQNTEAFF.

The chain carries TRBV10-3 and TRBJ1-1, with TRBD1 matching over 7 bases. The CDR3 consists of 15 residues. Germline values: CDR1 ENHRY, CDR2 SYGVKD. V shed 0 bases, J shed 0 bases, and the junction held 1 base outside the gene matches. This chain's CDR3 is CAISESGQLNTEAFF. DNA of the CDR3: TGTGCCATCAGTGAGTCGGGACAGCTGAACACTGAAGCTTTCTTT.

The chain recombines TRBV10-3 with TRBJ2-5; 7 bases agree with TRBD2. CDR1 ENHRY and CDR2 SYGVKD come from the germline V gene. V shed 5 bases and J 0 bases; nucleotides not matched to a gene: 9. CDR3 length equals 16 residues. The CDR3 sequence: CAISRTAGVDQETQYF. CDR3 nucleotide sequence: TGTGCCATCAGTAGGACCGCGGGGGTAGACCAAGAGACCCAGTACTTC.

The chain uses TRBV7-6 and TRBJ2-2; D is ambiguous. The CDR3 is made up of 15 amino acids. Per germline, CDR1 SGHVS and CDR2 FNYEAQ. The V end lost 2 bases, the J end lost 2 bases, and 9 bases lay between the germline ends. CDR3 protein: CASSLFASNTGELFF. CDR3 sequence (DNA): TGTGCCAGCAGCTTATTTGCGTCCAACACCGGGGAGCTGTTTTTT.

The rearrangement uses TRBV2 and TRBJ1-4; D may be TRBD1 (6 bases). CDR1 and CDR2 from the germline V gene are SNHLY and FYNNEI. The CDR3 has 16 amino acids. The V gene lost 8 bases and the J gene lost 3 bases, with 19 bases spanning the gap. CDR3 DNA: TGTGCCAGCTTCCCTCTCCCAGGGGAACCTAATGAAAAACTGTTTTTT. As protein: CASFPLPGEPNEKLFF.

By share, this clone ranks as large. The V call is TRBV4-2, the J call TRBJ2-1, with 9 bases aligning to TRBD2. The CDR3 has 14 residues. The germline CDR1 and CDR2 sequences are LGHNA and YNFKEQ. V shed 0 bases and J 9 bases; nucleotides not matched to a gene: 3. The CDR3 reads CASSQERGRGEQFF. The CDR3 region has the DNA TGTGCCAGCAGCCAAGAGCGCGGGAGGGGTGAGCAGTTCTTC.

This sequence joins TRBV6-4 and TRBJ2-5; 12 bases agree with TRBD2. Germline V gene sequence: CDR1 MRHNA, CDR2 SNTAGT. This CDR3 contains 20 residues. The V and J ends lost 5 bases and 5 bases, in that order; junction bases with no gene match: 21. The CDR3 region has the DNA TGTGCCAGCAGTCCCGCTCGGCCTAGCGGGAGGGTGGCGCGTGAGGAGACCCAGTACTTC. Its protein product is CASSPARPSGRVAREETQYF.

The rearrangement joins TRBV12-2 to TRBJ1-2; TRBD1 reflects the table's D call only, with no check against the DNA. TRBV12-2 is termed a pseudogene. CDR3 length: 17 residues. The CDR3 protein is CASRRRWAPRKTYGYTF. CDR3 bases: TGTGCAAGTCGCCGCCGTTGGGCTCCACGAAAGACCTATGGCTACACCTTC.

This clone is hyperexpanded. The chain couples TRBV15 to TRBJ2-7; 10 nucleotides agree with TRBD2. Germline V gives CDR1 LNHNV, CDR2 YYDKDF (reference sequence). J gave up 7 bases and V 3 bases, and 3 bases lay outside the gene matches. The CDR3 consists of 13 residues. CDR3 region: CATSSLAGEEQYF. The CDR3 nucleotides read TGTGCCACCAGCAGCCTAGCGGGGGAAGAGCAGTACTTC.

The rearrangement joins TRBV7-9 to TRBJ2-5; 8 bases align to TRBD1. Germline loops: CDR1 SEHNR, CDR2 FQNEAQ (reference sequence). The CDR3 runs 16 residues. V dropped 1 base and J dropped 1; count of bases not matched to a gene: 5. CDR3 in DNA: TGTGCCAGCAGCTTAGGGACAGGGTTAGGCCAAGAGACCCAGTACTTC. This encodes CASSLGTGLGQETQYF.

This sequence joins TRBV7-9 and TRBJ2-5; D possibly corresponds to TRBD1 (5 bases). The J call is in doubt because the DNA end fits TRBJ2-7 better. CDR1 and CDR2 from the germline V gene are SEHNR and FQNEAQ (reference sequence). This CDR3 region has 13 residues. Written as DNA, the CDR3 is TGTGCCAGCGGTGCAGGGCCAACCCACGAGCAGTACTTC. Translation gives CASGAGPTHEQYF.

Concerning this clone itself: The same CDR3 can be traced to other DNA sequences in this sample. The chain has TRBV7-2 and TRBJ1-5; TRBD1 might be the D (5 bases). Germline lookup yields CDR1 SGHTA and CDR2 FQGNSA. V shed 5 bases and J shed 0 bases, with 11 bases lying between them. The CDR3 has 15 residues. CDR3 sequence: CASSRDYYSNQPQHF. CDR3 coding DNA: TGTGCCAGCAGCCGGGACTACTATAGCAATCAGCCCCAGCATTTT.

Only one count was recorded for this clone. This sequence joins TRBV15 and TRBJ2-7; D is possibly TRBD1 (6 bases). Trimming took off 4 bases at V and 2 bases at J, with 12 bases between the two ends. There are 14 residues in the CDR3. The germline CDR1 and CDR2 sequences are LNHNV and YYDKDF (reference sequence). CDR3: CATSTLDRPYEQYF. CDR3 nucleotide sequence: TGTGCCACCAGCACTCTAGACAGGCCCTACGAGCAGTACTTC.

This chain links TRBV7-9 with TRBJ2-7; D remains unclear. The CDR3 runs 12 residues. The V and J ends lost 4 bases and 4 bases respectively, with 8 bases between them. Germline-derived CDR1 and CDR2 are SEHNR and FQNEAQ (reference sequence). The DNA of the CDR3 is TGTGCCAGCAGCTCAACTTCTTACGAGCAGTACTTC. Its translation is CASSSTSYEQYF.

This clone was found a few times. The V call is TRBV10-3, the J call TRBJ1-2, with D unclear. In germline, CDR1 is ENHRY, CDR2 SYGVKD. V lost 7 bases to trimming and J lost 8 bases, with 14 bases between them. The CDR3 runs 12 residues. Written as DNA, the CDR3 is TGTGCCATCAACATCACAGCCCGGGGCTACACCTTC. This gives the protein CAINITARGYTF.

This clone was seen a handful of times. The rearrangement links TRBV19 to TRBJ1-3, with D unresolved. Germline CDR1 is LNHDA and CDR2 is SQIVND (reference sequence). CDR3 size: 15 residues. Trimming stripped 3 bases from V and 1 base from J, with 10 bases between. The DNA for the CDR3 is TGTGCCAGTAGTATTGGCAGAGGATCTGGAAACACCATATATTTT. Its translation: CASSIGRGSGNTIYF.